This T cell receptor beta chain was recovered during a study of brain T cells in children with intractable seizures. Findings of the study overall: HCMV serostatus was not known, and viral specificity came from CDR3 similarity only.

Germline assignment: CDR1 MNHEY and CDR2 SVGAGI. This CDR3 comprises 15 residues. V gave up 6 bases and J gave up 4 bases, with 15 bases separating them. For this clone: What it recognizes is unknown.

Specified time point: blood from clinic visit 5 months post-surgery; TSC patient then seizure free. The sequenced cases were selected for having the highest brain T cell transcript signatures. Here immunoSEQ multiplex PCR was the method, and the copy in TCRdb shows in-frame clones only, minus some. The repertoire holds about 340,000 clones, with over 90% as singletons. The chain uses TRBV6-5 and TRBJ2-2; D not resolved. The sample consisted of peripheral blood, taken less than 6 months after surgery. The sequence was collected from a boy under three years old with tuberous sclerosis and intractable seizures. The CDR3: CASSTGQFFTGELFF. CDR3 nucleotide sequence: TGTGCCAGCAGCACCGGGCAGTTTTTCACCGGGGAGCTGTTTTTT.